A few counts support the clone carrying this T cell receptor (beta chain). This entry is derived from a study of blood T cell repertoires in COVID-19. The table came from immunoSEQ multiplex PCR; TCRdb's copy has only in-frame clones and leaves some out. The sample gives 70,000 to 90,000 clones, more than 60% of which show up once; less than 20% is in the top ten. The receptor was isolated from a human donor in a cohort sampled during active COVID-19. What was sequenced was peripheral blood.

The CDR3 DNA is TGTGCCAGCAGCTCCCGGGGACTAGCGGGGGGCCAAGAGACCCAGTACTTC. Its protein product is CASSSRGLAGGQETQYF. V is TRBV9 and J is TRBJ2-5; 15 bases agree with TRBD2. This CDR3 region has 17 residues. Germline CDR1 reads SGDLS; CDR2 reads YYNGEE. Germline trimming cut 4 bases from V and 1 base from J; bases unmatched to any gene: 5.